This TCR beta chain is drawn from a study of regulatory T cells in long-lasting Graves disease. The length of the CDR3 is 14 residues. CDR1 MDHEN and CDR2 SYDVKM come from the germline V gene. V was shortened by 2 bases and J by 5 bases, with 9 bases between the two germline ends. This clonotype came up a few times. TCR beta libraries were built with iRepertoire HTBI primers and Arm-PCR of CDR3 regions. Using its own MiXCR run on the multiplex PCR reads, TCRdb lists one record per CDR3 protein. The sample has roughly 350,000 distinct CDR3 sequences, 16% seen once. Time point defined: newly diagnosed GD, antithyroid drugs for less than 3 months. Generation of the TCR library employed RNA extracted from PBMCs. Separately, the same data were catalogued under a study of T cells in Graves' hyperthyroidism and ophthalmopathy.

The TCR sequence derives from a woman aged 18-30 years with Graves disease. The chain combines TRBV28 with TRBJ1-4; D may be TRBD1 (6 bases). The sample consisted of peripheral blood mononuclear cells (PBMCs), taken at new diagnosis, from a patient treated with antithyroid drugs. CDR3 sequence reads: CASSLEGGNEKLFF. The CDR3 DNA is TGTGCCAGCAGTTTAGAGGGGGGCAATGAAAAACTGTTTTTT.